Listed below are T cell receptor beta chains from one sample, sequenced in a study of T-cell memory formation after mild COVID-19. TCRdb analysed the 5' RACE reads with MiXCR anew, one entry per CDR3 protein. The data show 470,000 or so distinct CDR3 sequences, over 15% seen once. Sample: PBMCs or a T cell subset sorted from them (not recorded which). These receptors originate from an adult woman who had mild COVID-19 (a few samples of this study predate the infection). Cell type and time point are not known. The CDR3 runs from the conserved cysteine through the conserved F or W. The order of the fields is clone size, V gene, J gene, D gene, CDR3 protein, CDR3 DNA. A D gene is named only where the DNA matches it firmly. Size is stated for part of the rows, as once, few or many counts, or as a class when the clone is expanded.

clone size: few; V gene: TRBV6-1; J gene: TRBJ1-5; D gene: -; CDR3 protein: CASSEAGPAGQPQHF; CDR3 DNA: TGTGCCAGCAGTGAAGCGGGACCGGCGGGTCAGCCCCAGCATTTT
clone size: -; V gene: TRBV6-1; J gene: TRBJ2-1; D gene: TRBD2; CDR3 protein: CASSETSGGSNEQFF; CDR3 DNA: TGTGCCAGCAGTGAGACTAGCGGGGGCTCCAATGAGCAGTTCTTC
clone size: -; V gene: TRBV11-2; J gene: TRBJ1-1; D gene: -; CDR3 protein: CASSLEAIRMNTEAFF; CDR3 DNA: TGTGCCAGCAGCTTAGAGGCGATACGGATGAACACTGAAGCTTTCTTT
clone size: few; V gene: TRBV6-6; J gene: TRBJ1-5; D gene: TRBD1; CDR3 protein: CASREQGQAGQPQHF; CDR3 DNA: TGTGCCAGCAGGGAACAGGGGCAGGCCGGTCAGCCCCAGCATTTT
clone size: few; V gene: TRBV3-1; J gene: TRBJ1-2; D gene: -; CDR3 protein: CASTNSVGYGYTF; CDR3 DNA: TGTGCCAGCACCAACAGCGTCGGGTATGGCTACACCTTC
clone size: few; V gene: TRBV4-1; J gene: TRBJ2-3; D gene: -; CDR3 protein: CASSQASGGNTDTQYF; CDR3 DNA: TGCGCCAGCAGCCAGGCCTCAGGGGGGAACACAGATACGCAGTATTTT
clone size: -; V gene: TRBV6-1; J gene: TRBJ2-2; D gene: TRBD1; CDR3 protein: CASIRQGANTGELFF; CDR3 DNA: TGTGCCAGCATCCGACAGGGGGCGAACACCGGGGAGCTGTTTTTT
clone size: -; V gene: TRBV5-1; J gene: TRBJ2-7; D gene: -; CDR3 protein: CASRASSYEQYF; CDR3 DNA: TGCGCCAGCAGGGCTAGCTCCTACGAGCAGTACTTC
clone size: few; V gene: TRBV11-2; J gene: TRBJ1-1; D gene: -; CDR3 protein: CASSLDSWGTEAFF; CDR3 DNA: TGTGCCAGCAGCTTAGACTCGTGGGGCACTGAAGCTTTCTTT
clone size: -; V gene: TRBV19; J gene: TRBJ2-6; D gene: -; CDR3 protein: CASSMIRTAVSGANVLTF; CDR3 DNA: TGTGCCAGTAGTATGATTCGGACAGCCGTGTCTGGGGCCAACGTCCTGACTTTC
clone size: -; V gene: TRBV24-1; J gene: TRBJ2-1; D gene: TRBD2; CDR3 protein: CATSDRLAGLNNEQFF; CDR3 DNA: TGTGCCACCAGTGATCGACTAGCGGGCCTAAACAATGAGCAGTTCTTC
clone size: -; V gene: TRBV19; J gene: TRBJ2-6; D gene: -; CDR3 protein: CASSIRVGAGANVLTF; CDR3 DNA: TGTGCCAGTAGTATCCGGGTCGGAGCTGGGGCCAACGTCCTGACTTTC
clone size: few; V gene: TRBV12-3/TRBV12-4; J gene: TRBJ1-2; D gene: -; CDR3 protein: CASSSRVHYGYTF; CDR3 DNA: TGTGCCAGCAGTTCCAGGGTCCACTATGGCTACACCTTC
clone size: -; V gene: TRBV4-1; J gene: TRBJ2-7; D gene: -; CDR3 protein: CASSQGTGLYYEQYF; CDR3 DNA: TGCGCCAGCAGCCAAGGAACAGGTTTATACTACGAGCAGTACTTC
clone size: -; V gene: TRBV18; J gene: TRBJ2-7; D gene: -; CDR3 protein: CASSPRVAESSYEQYF; CDR3 DNA: TGTGCCAGCTCACCCAGGGTAGCGGAAAGCTCCTACGAGCAGTACTTC
clone size: few; V gene: TRBV20-1; J gene: TRBJ2-3; D gene: TRBD1; CDR3 protein: CSARGDRADTQYF; CDR3 DNA: TGCAGTGCTAGAGGGGACAGGGCAGATACGCAGTATTTT
clone size: few; V gene: TRBV5-1; J gene: TRBJ2-4; D gene: -; CDR3 protein: CASSLEIVAKNIQYF; CDR3 DNA: TGCGCCAGCAGCTTGGAGATAGTAGCCAAAAACATTCAGTACTTC
clone size: -; V gene: TRBV27; J gene: TRBJ2-1; D gene: TRBD1; CDR3 protein: CASSSTGTGGFQQFF; CDR3 DNA: TGTGCCAGCAGTTCTACCGGGACAGGGGGATTCCAGCAGTTCTTC
clone size: few; V gene: TRBV29-1; J gene: TRBJ2-2; D gene: -; CDR3 protein: CSVEDRGYANTGELFF; CDR3 DNA: TGCAGCGTTGAAGATCGGGGGTACGCGAACACCGGGGAGCTGTTTTTT
clone size: few; V gene: TRBV25-1; J gene: TRBJ2-7; D gene: -; CDR3 protein: CATKGGYEQYF; CDR3 DNA: TGTGCCACCAAAGGAGGGTACGAGCAGTACTTC
clone size: -; V gene: TRBV12-3/TRBV12-4; J gene: TRBJ2-3; D gene: -; CDR3 protein: CASTSVAASTDTQYF; CDR3 DNA: TGTGCCAGCACGTCCGTAGCGGCAAGCACAGATACGCAGTATTTT
clone size: -; V gene: TRBV27; J gene: TRBJ1-1; D gene: TRBD1; CDR3 protein: CASSHRGCDEAFF; CDR3 DNA: TGTGCCAGCAGTCACAGGGGTTGCGATGAAGCTTTCTTT
clone size: few; V gene: TRBV12-3/TRBV12-4; J gene: TRBJ1-2; D gene: TRBD1; CDR3 protein: CASSAEGALGGYTF; CDR3 DNA: TGTGCCAGCAGTGCCGAGGGGGCCCTGGGTGGCTACACCTTC
clone size: -; V gene: TRBV4-2; J gene: TRBJ2-1; D gene: TRBD2; CDR3 protein: CASSQDRGGGAVRQFF; CDR3 DNA: TGTGCCAGCAGCCAAGATCGAGGCGGGGGGGCCGTTAGGCAGTTCTTC
clone size: few; V gene: TRBV6-5; J gene: TRBJ1-2; D gene: -; CDR3 protein: CASSDGLPLRSSHYGYTF; CDR3 DNA: TGTGCCAGCAGTGACGGACTCCCCCTACGGTCCTCCCACTATGGCTACACCTTC
clone size: -; V gene: TRBV10-3; J gene: TRBJ2-3; D gene: TRBD1; CDR3 protein: CAISESGTGRVMGTQYF; CDR3 DNA: TGTGCCATCAGTGAGTCCGGGACAGGACGGGTTATGGGTACGCAGTATTTT
clone size: -; V gene: TRBV5-1; J gene: TRBJ1-1; D gene: TRBD1; CDR3 protein: CASSPWTGGEAFF; CDR3 DNA: TGCGCCAGCAGCCCATGGACAGGGGGTGAAGCTTTCTTT
clone size: -; V gene: TRBV12-3/TRBV12-4; J gene: TRBJ2-5; D gene: -; CDR3 protein: CASSLSGKETQYF; CDR3 DNA: TGTGCCAGCAGTTTGTCGGGAAAAGAGACCCAGTACTTC
clone size: -; V gene: TRBV3-1; J gene: TRBJ2-2; D gene: -; CDR3 protein: CASSQDPTSAVVGELFF; CDR3 DNA: TGTGCCAGCAGCCAGGACCCAACTAGTGCGGTCGTCGGGGAGCTGTTTTTT
clone size: few; V gene: TRBV7-8; J gene: TRBJ2-1; D gene: TRBD2; CDR3 protein: CASSRNGGANEQFF; CDR3 DNA: TGTGCCAGCAGCCGCAACGGGGGGGCAAATGAGCAGTTCTTC
clone size: -; V gene: TRBV7-2; J gene: TRBJ1-1; D gene: TRBD1; CDR3 protein: CASSYDRDTEAFF; CDR3 DNA: TGTGCCAGCAGCTACGACAGGGACACTGAAGCTTTCTTT
clone size: -; V gene: TRBV19; J gene: TRBJ1-5; D gene: -; CDR3 protein: CASKLGNQPQHF; CDR3 DNA: TGTGCCAGTAAGTTAGGCAATCAGCCCCAGCATTTT
clone size: few; V gene: TRBV6-2/TRBV6-3; J gene: TRBJ2-5; D gene: TRBD2; CDR3 protein: CASSISGSMEWKTQYF; CDR3 DNA: TGTGCCAGCAGTATCAGCGGGAGTATGGAATGGAAGACCCAGTACTTC
clone size: -; V gene: TRBV12-3/TRBV12-4; J gene: TRBJ2-2; D gene: TRBD2; CDR3 protein: CASSFRGLAGSNTGELFF; CDR3 DNA: TGTGCCAGCAGTTTTCGGGGACTAGCGGGTTCGAACACCGGGGAGCTGTTTTTT
clone size: -; V gene: TRBV23-1; J gene: TRBJ1-5; D gene: TRBD1; CDR3 protein: CASSQSFRTGNPNSNQPQHF; CDR3 DNA: TGCGCCAGCAGTCAATCGTTTAGGACAGGGAATCCTAATAGCAATCAGCCCCAGCATTTT
clone size: few; V gene: TRBV24-1; J gene: TRBJ2-7; D gene: TRBD1; CDR3 protein: CATSDPHGTGREQYF; CDR3 DNA: TGTGCCACCAGTGATCCTCATGGGACAGGGCGCGAGCAGTACTTC
clone size: few; V gene: TRBV3-1; J gene: TRBJ2-3; D gene: -; CDR3 protein: CASSQVVSAEYTDTQYF; CDR3 DNA: TGTGCCAGCAGCCAAGTCGTTTCCGCAGAATACACAGATACGCAGTATTTT
clone size: few; V gene: TRBV11-3; J gene: TRBJ2-7; D gene: -; CDR3 protein: CASSPDPTYEQYF; CDR3 DNA: TGTGCCAGCAGCCCCGACCCTACCTACGAGCAGTACTTC
clone size: few; V gene: TRBV11-3; J gene: TRBJ2-1; D gene: TRBD2; CDR3 protein: CASGSGTSGRDVAYNEQFF; CDR3 DNA: TGTGCCAGCGGTTCCGGGACTAGCGGGAGGGATGTTGCCTACAATGAGCAGTTCTTC
clone size: -; V gene: TRBV6-2/TRBV6-3; J gene: TRBJ2-3; D gene: TRBD1; CDR3 protein: CASSYGGTGEADTQYF; CDR3 DNA: TGTGCCAGCAGTTACGGGGGGACAGGGGAAGCAGATACGCAGTATTTT
clone size: many; V gene: TRBV4-3; J gene: TRBJ2-7; D gene: -; CDR3 protein: CASSQDNRLFSYEQYF; CDR3 DNA: TGCGCCAGCAGCCAAGATAACAGGCTCTTCTCCTACGAGCAGTACTTC
clone size: few; V gene: TRBV6-4; J gene: TRBJ2-3; D gene: TRBD2; CDR3 protein: CASSDSTSGHTDTQYF; CDR3 DNA: TGTGCCAGCAGTGACTCGACTAGCGGGCACACAGATACGCAGTATTTT
clone size: -; V gene: TRBV4-3; J gene: TRBJ2-7; D gene: -; CDR3 protein: CASSQDIWAVDYEQYF; CDR3 DNA: TGCGCCAGCAGCCAAGATATCTGGGCAGTAGATTACGAGCAGTACTTC
clone size: -; V gene: TRBV4-2; J gene: TRBJ2-3; D gene: -; CDR3 protein: CASSQDREDTQYF; CDR3 DNA: TGTGCCAGCAGCCAAGATCGGGAGGATACGCAGTATTTT
clone size: -; V gene: TRBV7-9; J gene: TRBJ2-2; D gene: -; CDR3 protein: CASSLAIETVNTGELFF; CDR3 DNA: TGTGCCAGCAGCTTAGCTATCGAGACAGTGAACACCGGGGAGCTGTTTTTT
clone size: -; V gene: TRBV7-7; J gene: TRBJ2-2; D gene: -; CDR3 protein: CASSQTSNTGELFF; CDR3 DNA: TGTGCCAGCAGTCAAACTAGCAACACCGGGGAGCTGTTTTTT
clone size: -; V gene: TRBV30; J gene: TRBJ2-3; D gene: TRBD1; CDR3 protein: CAGRDRSRADTQYF; CDR3 DNA: TGTGCCGGAAGGGACAGGTCCCGGGCAGATACGCAGTATTTT
clone size: -; V gene: TRBV12-3/TRBV12-4; J gene: TRBJ1-1; D gene: TRBD1; CDR3 protein: CASSLGTVVMNTEAFF; CDR3 DNA: TGTGCCAGCAGTCTCGGGACAGTAGTCATGAACACTGAAGCTTTCTTT
clone size: -; V gene: TRBV6-5; J gene: TRBJ1-2; D gene: -; CDR3 protein: CASTIGTAYGYTF; CDR3 DNA: TGTGCCAGCACCATAGGAACAGCCTATGGCTACACCTTC
clone size: few; V gene: TRBV7-9; J gene: TRBJ1-1; D gene: -; CDR3 protein: CASSLARRQVGGGTEAFF; CDR3 DNA: TGTGCCAGCAGCTTAGCGAGAAGACAGGTTGGGGGTGGCACTGAAGCTTTCTTT
clone size: few; V gene: TRBV3-1; J gene: TRBJ2-1; D gene: -; CDR3 protein: CASSLDYFSYNEQFF; CDR3 DNA: TGTGCCAGCAGTCTTGACTATTTCTCCTACAATGAGCAGTTCTTC
clone size: few; V gene: TRBV12-3/TRBV12-4; J gene: TRBJ2-5; D gene: -; CDR3 protein: CASGTVQETQYF; CDR3 DNA: TGTGCCAGCGGTACAGTCCAAGAGACCCAGTACTTC
clone size: once; V gene: TRBV5-1; J gene: TRBJ2-3; D gene: -; CDR3 protein: CASSLGASVSRDWYTQYF; CDR3 DNA: TGCGCCAGCAGCTTGGGTGCCTCCGTATCGCGGGATTGGTATACGCAGTATTTT
clone size: -; V gene: TRBV10-3; J gene: TRBJ1-2; D gene: TRBD1; CDR3 protein: CAISPGQGSGYTF; CDR3 DNA: TGTGCCATCAGTCCGGGACAGGGGAGCGGCTACACCTTC
clone size: -; V gene: TRBV14; J gene: TRBJ2-1; D gene: TRBD2; CDR3 protein: CASSPLTSGIHNEQFF; CDR3 DNA: TGTGCCAGCAGCCCCCTTACTAGCGGGATTCACAATGAGCAGTTCTTC
clone size: few; V gene: TRBV7-8; J gene: TRBJ2-2; D gene: -; CDR3 protein: CASSGVSGELFF; CDR3 DNA: TGTGCCAGCAGCGGAGTGTCCGGGGAGCTGTTTTTT
clone size: -; V gene: TRBV9; J gene: TRBJ2-7; D gene: TRBD2; CDR3 protein: CASSSGPTSYEQYF; CDR3 DNA: TGTGCCAGCTCTAGCGGGCCGACCTCCTACGAGCAGTACTTC
clone size: few; V gene: TRBV18; J gene: TRBJ2-7; D gene: -; CDR3 protein: CASSPKRYEQYF; CDR3 DNA: TGTGCCAGCTCACCAAAGAGGTACGAGCAGTACTTC
clone size: few; V gene: TRBV24-1; J gene: TRBJ2-3; D gene: -; CDR3 protein: CATSVSTDTQYF; CDR3 DNA: TGTGCCACCAGTGTCAGCACAGATACGCAGTATTTT